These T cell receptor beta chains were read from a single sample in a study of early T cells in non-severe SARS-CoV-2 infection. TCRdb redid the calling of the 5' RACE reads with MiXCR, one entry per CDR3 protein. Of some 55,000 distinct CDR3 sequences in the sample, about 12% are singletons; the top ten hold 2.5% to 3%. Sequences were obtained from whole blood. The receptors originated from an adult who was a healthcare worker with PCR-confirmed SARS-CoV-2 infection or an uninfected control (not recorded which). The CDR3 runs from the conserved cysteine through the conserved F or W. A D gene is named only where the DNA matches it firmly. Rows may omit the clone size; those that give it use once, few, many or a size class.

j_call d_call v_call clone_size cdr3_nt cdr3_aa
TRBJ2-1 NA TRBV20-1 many TGCAGTGCTAGAGATCTGGACTCCCCGGAGGTAAATGAGCAGTTCTTC CSARDLDSPEVNEQFF
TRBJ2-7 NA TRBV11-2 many TGTGCCAGCAGCCGAAACCGGCGGGAGCAGTACTTC CASSRNRREQYF
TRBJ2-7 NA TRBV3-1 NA TGTGCCAGCAGCCAAGCCCGAGACGGCTCCTACGAGCAGTACTTC CASSQARDGSYEQYF
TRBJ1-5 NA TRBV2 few TGTGCCAGCAGTGAAACGGGGGTATCTGCCGAATATAGCAATCAGCCCCAGCATTTT CASSETGVSAEYSNQPQHF
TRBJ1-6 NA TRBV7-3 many TGTGCCAGCAGCTTAAGTCACACTCGCGGGTCACCCCTCCACTTT CASSLSHTRGSPLHF
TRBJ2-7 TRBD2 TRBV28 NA TGTGCCAGCAGTTTCCCACCGGGGGGGGACTACGAGCAGTACTTC CASSFPPGGDYEQYF
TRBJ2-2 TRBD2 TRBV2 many TGTGCCAGCACCGGACTAGTTCACACCGGGGAGCTGTTTTTT CASTGLVHTGELFF
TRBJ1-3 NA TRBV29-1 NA TGCAGCATCACAGGAACTGGAAACACCATATATTTT CSITGTGNTIYF
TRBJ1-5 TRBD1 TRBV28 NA TGTGCCAGCGTGGCGGGGGACAGGAGCAATCAGCCCCAGCATTTT CASVAGDRSNQPQHF
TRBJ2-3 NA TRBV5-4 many TGTGCCAGCAGCTTGACCCCTGTGGGCACAGATACGCAGTATTTT CASSLTPVGTDTQYF
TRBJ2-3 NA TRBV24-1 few TGTGCCACCAGTGATCCGAGCGTGGAGGAGAAAGATACGCAGTATTTT CATSDPSVEEKDTQYF
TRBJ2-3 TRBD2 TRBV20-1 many TGCAGTGCTAGCAGGACTAGCGGGGGGGCCGCAACGCAGTATTTT CSASRTSGGAATQYF
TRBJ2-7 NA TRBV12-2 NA TGTGCAAGTCGCGACAGGGTCGAGCAGTACTTC CASRDRVEQYF
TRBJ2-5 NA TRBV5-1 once TGCGCCAGCAGCTTTATTCCCGGGAACCAAGAGACCCAGTACTTC CASSFIPGNQETQYF
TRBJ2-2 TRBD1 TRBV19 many TGTGCCAGTACCCAACTCTCGGGACAGGGGGCGTTTGGCACCGGGGAGCTGTTTTTT CASTQLSGQGAFGTGELFF
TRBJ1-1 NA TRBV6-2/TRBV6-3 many TGTGCCAGCAGTTACAGGCAGAACACTGAAGCTTTCTTT CASSYRQNTEAFF
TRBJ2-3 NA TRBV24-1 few TGTGCCACCAGTGATTCTACCTACCGGGACAAGGGAATGATGGATACGCAGTATTTT CATSDSTYRDKGMMDTQYF
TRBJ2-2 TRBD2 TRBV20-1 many TGCAGTGCTTCACTAGCGGGAGATACCGGGGAGCTGTTTTTT CSASLAGDTGELFF
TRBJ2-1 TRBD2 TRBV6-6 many TGTGCCAGCAGTTACTCTCCCGGACTAGCGAATGAGCAGTTCTTC CASSYSPGLANEQFF
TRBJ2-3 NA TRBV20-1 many TGCAGTGCTAGTCCGGGTCCGGCGGGCCTGACAGATACGCAGTATTTT CSASPGPAGLTDTQYF
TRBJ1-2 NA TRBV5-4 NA TGTGCCAGCAGCCGGGGGACGCTTAACTATGGCTACACCTTC CASSRGTLNYGYTF
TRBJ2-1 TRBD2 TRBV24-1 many TGTGCCACCAGTGACGACACTAGCGGGAGGGCCAATGAGCAGTTCTTC CATSDDTSGRANEQFF
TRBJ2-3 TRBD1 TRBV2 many TGTGCCAGCAGTGACGACAGGGGAGATACGCAGTATTTT CASSDDRGDTQYF
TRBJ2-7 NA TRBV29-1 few TGCAGTGTGGGGAGTTCCTACGAGCAGTACTTC CSVGSSYEQYF
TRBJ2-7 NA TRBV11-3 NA TGTGCCAGCAGCCAATCTGCGGAGCAGTACTTC CASSQSAEQYF
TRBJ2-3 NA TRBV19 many TGTGCCAGTAGTATGCCTATTAGATCTAGCACAGATACGCAGTATTTT CASSMPIRSSTDTQYF
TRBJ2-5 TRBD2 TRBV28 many TGTGCCGCCACCGAGCGGGGGGCAGAGACCCAGTACTTC CAATERGAETQYF
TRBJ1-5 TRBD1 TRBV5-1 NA TGCGCCAGCAGTGAAGGACAGGGCAATCAGCCCCAGCATTTT CASSEGQGNQPQHF
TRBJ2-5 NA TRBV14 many TGTGCCAGCAGCCAAGTGTTTCCACCACCTCCAGAGACCCAGTACTTC CASSQVFPPPPETQYF
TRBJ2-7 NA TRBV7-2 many TGTGCCAGCAGCTTACCGGGGGCAGGCCCCCAGTACTTC CASSLPGAGPQYF
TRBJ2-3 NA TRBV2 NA TGTGCCAGCCGGCGGGGGACAGCCACAGATACGCAGTATTTT CASRRGTATDTQYF
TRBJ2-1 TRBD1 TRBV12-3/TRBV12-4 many TGTGCCAGCAGAAGACAGGGGTCAAGCTCCTACAATGAGCAGTTCTTC CASRRQGSSSYNEQFF
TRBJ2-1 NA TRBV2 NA TGTGCCAGCAGCTTCGGTAACAATGAGCAGTTCTTC CASSFGNNEQFF
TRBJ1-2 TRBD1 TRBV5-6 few TGTGCCAGCAGCTGGACAGGCGCTCCTAACTATGGCTACACCTTC CASSWTGAPNYGYTF
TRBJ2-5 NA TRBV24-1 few TGTGCCACCAGTGATACCAGGGGACACCAAGAGACCCAGTACTTC CATSDTRGHQETQYF
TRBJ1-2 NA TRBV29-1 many TGCAGCGTTGAAACCCCCTTGGCGGGGAAGAGGTACACCTTC CSVETPLAGKRYTF
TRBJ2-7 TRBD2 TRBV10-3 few TGTGCCATCGTAGCGGGAGAGGGACCCTACGAGCAGTACTTC CAIVAGEGPYEQYF
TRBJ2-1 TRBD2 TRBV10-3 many TGTGCCATCAGTTTAGCGGGAGGTAGCACCTACAATGAGCAGTTCTTC CAISLAGGSTYNEQFF
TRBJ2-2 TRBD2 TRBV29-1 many TGCAGCGTTACTAGCGGGAGTGCCGGGGAGCTGTTTTTT CSVTSGSAGELFF
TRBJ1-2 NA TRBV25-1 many TGTGCCAGCAGCAGGATGGCTAACTATGGCTACACCTTC CASSRMANYGYTF
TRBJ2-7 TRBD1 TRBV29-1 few TGCAGCGTGGCCGGGACAGGGCGGGAGCAGTACTTC CSVAGTGREQYF
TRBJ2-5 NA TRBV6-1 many TGTGCCAGCAGTGAAGACCCTCAGGGGCGGGAGACCCAGTACTTC CASSEDPQGRETQYF
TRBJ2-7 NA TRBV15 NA TGTGCCACCAGCAGAGATTCCTACGAGCAGTACTTC CATSRDSYEQYF
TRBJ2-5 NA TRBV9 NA TGTGCCAGCAGCAATAGCCTGGGTGGAGGGGAGACCCAGTACTTC CASSNSLGGGETQYF
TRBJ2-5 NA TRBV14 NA TGTGCCAGAAGCCGAGGGGAGACCCAGTACTTC CARSRGETQYF
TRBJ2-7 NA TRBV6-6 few TGTGCCAGCAGTTACTCCGGACACCCCTACGAGCAGTACTTC CASSYSGHPYEQYF
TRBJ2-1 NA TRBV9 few TGTGCCAGCAGCCCAGACCCGAGGGGGGTGGGGAATGAGCAGTTCTTC CASSPDPRGVGNEQFF
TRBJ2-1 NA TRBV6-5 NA TGTGCCAGCAGTTACTCGTTCTGGGGTTCCCACAATGAGCAGTTCTTC CASSYSFWGSHNEQFF
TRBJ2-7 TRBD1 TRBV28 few TGTGCCAGCAGAGCCCGGGACAGGTCTTCCTACGAGCAGTACTTC CASRARDRSSYEQYF
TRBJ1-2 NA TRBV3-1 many TGTGCCAGCAGCACCTCCGGGGCCGGCTTAGGCTACACCTTC CASSTSGAGLGYTF
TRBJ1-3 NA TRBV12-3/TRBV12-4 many TGTGCCAGCAGTTTAGCGGGGCCGAGGGCTACTGGAAACACCATATATTTT CASSLAGPRATGNTIYF
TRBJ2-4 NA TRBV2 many TGTGCCAGCAGTGAAGTGGCCGGTGGGGGACCCAAAAACATTCAGTACTTC CASSEVAGGGPKNIQYF
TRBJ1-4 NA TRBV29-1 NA TGCAGCCTCCGGGACGAGAGTGAAAAACTGTTTTTT CSLRDESEKLFF